This TCR beta chain was documented in a study of T cell responses to AZD1222 COVID-19 vaccine. Whole-study results and caveats: Recipients of AZD1222 seropositive at baseline numbered only 6 or 7. Spike-wide coverage was observed for vaccine-associated CD4 TCRs, with dominant responses at 160-218 and 743-854. Nearly half of unique spike-specific TCRs reportedly avoided B.1.351 and B.1.1.7 mutated regions. White British ancestry dominated among donors, who included more females, and clonal diversity was possibly underestimated.

As for this clone: Its antigen remains unknown.

Produced via immunoSEQ multiplex PCR; TCRdb's table is partial and in-frame only. This sample has about 94,000 clones, with less than 85% found just once. The source was peripheral blood, collected 28 days after the second AZD1222 dose. This sequence was found in an adult who received the AZD1222 COVID-19 vaccine.

The CDR3, as DNA: TGTGCCAGTCGGGGAGGGGGGTACAATGAGCAGTTCTTC. It is translated as CASRGGGYNEQFF. This chain links TRBV28 with TRBJ2-1; tentatively, D is TRBD2 (7 bases). Germline lookup yields CDR1 MDHEN and CDR2 SYDVKM. The CDR3 is made up of 13 amino acids. Trimming removed 9 bases from V and 4 bases from J, with 13 bases in between.